The rows below give T cell receptor beta chains drawn from one sample of a study of vaccination effects on CD4 cells after COVID-19. Antigens for these TCRs are unknown. Here immunoSEQ multiplex PCR was the method, and the copy in TCRdb shows in-frame clones only, minus some. Of approximately 74,000 clones listed, around 74% are singletons. The specimen comprised CD4+ T cells from PBMCs cultured with HCoV-NL63 spike peptides, sampled before COVID-19 vaccination. Source of these receptors: a human donor who received a COVID-19 vaccine. CDR3s include the opening cysteine and the closing phenylalanine or tryptophan. D genes are given only for firm matches. Expanded clones are given a class, and other clones once, few, many or no size at all.

d_call	cdr3_length	clone_size	v_call	j_call	cdr3_aa	cdr3_nt
.	14	.	TRBV15	TRBJ1-1	CATSPIREGTEAFF	TGTGCCACCAGCCCTATAAGGGAGGGGACTGAAGCTTTCTTT
.	18	.	TRBV7-8	TRBJ2-6	CASSFGGLKSSGANVLTF	TGTGCCAGCAGCTTTGGCGGACTCAAAAGCTCTGGGGCCAACGTCCTGACTTTC
TRBD2	18	.	TRBV24-1	TRBJ2-3	CATSDPAHSGKSTDTQYF	TGTGCCACCAGTGATCCAGCCCATAGCGGGAAAAGCACAGATACGCAGTATTTT
.	13	.	TRBV6-5	TRBJ1-2	CASRLDRAYGYTF	TGTGCCAGCAGACTTGACCGTGCCTATGGCTACACCTTC
.	15	.	TRBV28	TRBJ1-1	CASNLPARADTEAFF	TGTGCCAGCAACCTACCAGCCAGGGCAGACACTGAAGCTTTCTTT
TRBD1	16	.	TRBV6-1	TRBJ1-2	CASSEVGGQGIYGYTF	TGTGCCAGCAGTGAAGTAGGAGGACAGGGGATCTATGGCTACACCTTC
.	16	.	TRBV6-5	TRBJ2-1	CASSYSGRVSYNEQFF	TGTGCCAGCAGTTACTCGGGCAGGGTATCCTACAATGAGCAGTTCTTC
TRBD2	14	.	TRBV11-2	TRBJ2-3	CASSPLAEGYTQYF	TGTGCCAGCAGTCCACTAGCGGAGGGATATACGCAGTATTTT
TRBD1	15	.	TRBV6-5	TRBJ2-1	CASRPDRGGWNEQFF	TGTGCCAGCAGACCAGACAGGGGGGGTTGGAATGAGCAGTTCTTC
.	16	.	TRBV5-1	TRBJ2-1	CASSLIRQGSYNEQFF	TGCGCCAGCAGCTTGATTCGGCAGGGGTCCTACAATGAGCAGTTCTTC
.	15	few	TRBV6-5	TRBJ1-3	CASSRPPQQGNTIYF	TGTGCCAGCAGTCGACCCCCTCAACAGGGAAACACCATATATTTT
.	14	.	TRBV27	TRBJ1-1	CASSVPDRITEAFF	TGTGCCAGCTCGGTACCGGACAGAATCACTGAAGCTTTCTTT
TRBD2	12	.	TRBV6-5	TRBJ2-2	CASRAGTGELFF	TGTGCCAGCAGAGCGGGGACCGGGGAGCTGTTTTTT
TRBD1	15	.	TRBV6-5	TRBJ1-4	CASSLQGGSNEKLFF	TGTGCCAGCAGTCTACAGGGGGGGAGTAATGAAAAACTGTTTTTT
.	12	.	TRBV3-1/TRBV3-2	TRBJ1-1	CASSPREGEAFF	TGTGCCAGCAGCCCCCGGGAGGGAGAAGCTTTCTTT
.	12	.	TRBV12-3/TRBV12-4	TRBJ1-6	CASTAGQPPLHF	TGTGCCAGCACTGCCGGACAGCCGCCCCTCCACTTT
.	15	.	TRBV18	TRBJ1-1	CASSPQGPGNTEAFF	TGTGCCAGCTCACCACAGGGGCCCGGGAACACTGAAGCTTTCTTT
.	15	.	TRBV4-3	TRBJ2-4	CASSQEGSRKNIQYF	TGCGCCAGCAGCCAAGAGGGGAGCAGAAAAAACATTCAGTACTTC
TRBD1	16	.	TRBV28	TRBJ1-2	CASSSNLGQENYGYTF	TGTGCCAGCAGCTCCAACCTGGGACAGGAGAACTATGGCTACACCTTC
TRBD1	16	few	TRBV30	TRBJ2-2	CAWSHRDRGNTGELFF	TGTGCCTGGAGTCACCGGGACAGGGGGAACACCGGGGAGCTGTTTTTT
.	12	.	TRBV6-5	TRBJ1-2	CASRLEPYGYTF	TGTGCCAGCAGACTAGAGCCGTATGGCTACACCTTC
TRBD1	16	few	TRBV6-5	TRBJ1-2	CASSSPGQGHIYGYTF	TGTGCCAGCAGTTCCCCAGGACAGGGGCACATCTATGGCTACACCTTC
.	15	.	TRBV7-2	TRBJ2-1	CASSLERAPYNEQFF	TGTGCCAGCAGCTTGGAAAGGGCCCCCTACAATGAGCAGTTCTTC
.	15	.	TRBV11-2	TRBJ2-1	CASRANVHSYNEQFF	TGTGCCAGCAGGGCAAATGTTCACTCCTACAATGAGCAGTTCTTC
TRBD2	19	.	TRBV7-3	TRBJ2-3	CASSFGRLAGGSYSDTQYF	TGTGCCAGCAGCTTTGGAAGACTAGCGGGGGGGTCATATTCAGATACGCAGTATTTT
.	13	.	TRBV12-3/TRBV12-4	TRBJ2-3	CASSFSNPDTQYF	TGTGCCAGCAGTTTTAGTAACCCAGATACGCAGTATTTT
.	15	.	TRBV21-1	TRBJ1-5	CASSFWGWGNQPQHF	.
.	13	.	TRBV19	TRBJ1-5	CASSTVSNQPQHF	TGTGCCAGTAGCACAGTTAGCAATCAGCCCCAGCATTTT
.	16	.	TRBV18	TRBJ2-2	CASSPTGNANTGELFF	TGTGCCAGCTCACCAACGGGCAACGCGAACACCGGGGAGCTGTTTTTT